This T cell receptor beta chain was profiled in a study of identifying expanded T cells in peripheral blood. Overall study results and limits: Variance in clone template counts between approximately two-week samples significantly increased with total template count across all healthy donors. Technical replicates showed around 1.1 changed clones; two weeks about 16; four weeks 19.

Data came from immunoSEQ multiplex PCR; TCRdb stores just in-frame clones and leaves some out. The table has 75,000 to 95,000 clones, approximately 84% seen once. No infections or other immune events were documented during collection. Unmatched junction bases numbered 19, after V lost 4 bases and J lost 4 bases. The CDR3 spans 19 residues. Germline V gene sequence: CDR1 SGHAT, CDR2 FQNNGV. A remark on this clone: Its antigen remains unidentified.

Sequenced sample: blood. The chain employs TRBV11-2 and TRBJ2-3; TRBD1 agrees at 8 bases. This clonotype was sampled from a person between 18 and 69 years old in good health. The CDR3 sequence is CASSSQGAWAARYADTQYF. CDR3 DNA: TGTGCCAGCAGCTCGCAGGGGGCTTGGGCCGCCCGTTACGCAGATACGCAGTATTTT.